A single sample is the source of the 13 T cell receptor beta chains below, sequenced in a study of OX40 agonist ivuxolimab in advanced cancers. TCRdb keeps only in-frame clones here, not all; method: immunoSEQ multiplex PCR. The sample records about 71,000 clones, 90% to 95% being singletons. Sequencing used CD4+ or CD8+ T cells sorted from blood, obtained in a trial of the OX40 agonist ivuxolimab. The receptors here all came from an adult with an advanced solid tumor such as melanoma, head and neck, liver or kidney cancer.

Here the CDR3 reads CASRLGQGLRETQYF. DNA of the CDR3: TGTGCCAGTAGGCTGGGACAGGGATTGCGGGAGACCCAGTACTTC. The gene calls are TRBV19 and TRBJ2-5; TRBD1 matches 9 bases. The germline gives CDR1 LNHDA, CDR2 SQIVND (reference sequence). Trimming cost V 6 bases and J 5 bases; bases outside gene matches: 10. The CDR3 extends over 15 amino acids. Complete variable domain (other parts from reference TRBV19 and TRBJ2-5): DGGITQSPKYLFRKEGQNVTLSCEQNLNHDAMYWYRQDPGQGLRLIYYSQIVNDFQKGDIAEGYSVSREKKESFPLTVTSAQKNPTAFYLCASRLGQGLRETQYFGPGTRLLVL.

This chain links TRBV11-1 with TRBJ2-7; TRBD1 might be the D (5 bases). The CDR3 runs 15 residues. Germline values: CDR1 SGHAT, CDR2 FQDESV (reference sequence). The V and J ends lost 3 bases and 5 bases respectively, with 17 bases between them. CDR3 loop: CASSFITAGFHEQYF. The CDR3, as DNA: TGTGCCAGCAGCTTTATAACGGCAGGGTTCCACGAGCAGTACTTC.

The CDR3 nucleotides read TGTGCCAGCAGCGTAGTAGCGGGAGAGCCAGAGACCCAGTACTTC. Its translation: CASSVVAGEPETQYF. The chain links TRBV9 to TRBJ2-5, with 9 bases fitting TRBD2. With V trimmed by 0 bases and J by 4 bases, 4 bases remained unmatched. This CDR3 contains 15 residues. CDR1 and CDR2 from the germline V gene are SGDLS and YYNGEE.

V is TRBV6-1 and J is TRBJ2-7, with 11 bases identical to TRBD1. V gave up 4 bases and J gave up 7 bases; unmatched junction bases: 3. Germline values: CDR1 MNHNS, CDR2 SASEGT. The CDR3 consists of 13 residues. The CDR3 DNA sequence: TGTGCCAGCAGTGGGACAGGGGGCAGGGAGCAGTACTTC. The encoded protein is CASSGTGGREQYF.

The chain employs TRBV27 and TRBJ1-2, with D possibly being TRBD1 (6 bases). Germline assignment: CDR1 MNHEY and CDR2 SMNVEV (reference sequence). V dropped 0 bases and J dropped 6 bases, with 11 bases sitting between them. The CDR3 length is 14 residues. This CDR3 is CASSLSGGSDGYTF. The CDR3, as DNA: TGTGCCAGCAGTTTATCAGGGGGAAGTGATGGCTACACCTTC.

The chain recombines TRBV5-6 with TRBJ1-4, with D possibly TRBD1 on 6 matching bases. V lost 5 bases and J 9 bases, leaving 11 bases between the germline ends. The CDR3 has 12 amino acids. Germline CDR1 and CDR2: SGHDT and YYEEEE. CDR3 nucleotides: TGTGCCAGCAGTTCGGACAGCCAAAAACTGTTTTTT. It yields the protein CASSSDSQKLFF.

This chain uses TRBV9 with TRBJ2-7; 8 nucleotides align to TRBD1. The V and J ends lost 4 bases and 6 bases, in that order; junction bases with no gene match: 12. This CDR3 comprises 15 residues. The germline V gene encodes CDR1 SGDLS and CDR2 YYNGEE. The CDR3 protein is CASSPPKGQATEQYF. DNA for the CDR3: TGTGCCAGCAGCCCCCCCAAGGGACAGGCCACCGAGCAGTACTTC.

The chain recombines TRBV28 with TRBJ2-2; a weak D match, TRBD2 (6 bases). V lost 3 bases and J 3 bases, leaving 20 bases between the germline ends. There are 18 residues in the CDR3. Germline V gene data show CDR1 as MDHEN and CDR2 as SYDVKM. This chain's CDR3 is CASSLGFSGRSDTGELFF. The CDR3 nucleotides are TGTGCCAGCAGTTTGGGTTTTAGCGGCCGGAGTGACACCGGGGAGCTGTTTTTT.

The chain is built from TRBV4-2 and TRBJ1-5; D remains unclear. CDR1 and CDR2 from the germline V gene are LGHNA and YNFKEQ. V was cut by 4 bases and J by 5 bases, with 9 bases left in between. This CDR3 region has 13 residues. The CDR3 loop is CASSPTIYQPQHF. The CDR3, as DNA: TGTGCCAGCAGCCCTACCATTTATCAGCCCCAGCATTTT.

The chain employs TRBV6-6 and TRBJ2-7; possible D gene TRBD1, 6 bases. CDR3 length equals 13 residues. With 4 bases removed from V and 2 bases from J, the gap between germline ends came to 9 bases. Germline assignment: CDR1 MNHNY and CDR2 SVGAGI (reference sequence). In DNA, the CDR3 is TGTGCCAGCAGTTTAGACAGGACCTACGAGCAGTACTTC. Translation: CASSLDRTYEQYF.

The chain has TRBV27 and TRBJ2-3; D is possibly TRBD1 (7 bases). The germline V gene has CDR1 MNHEY and CDR2 SMNVEV (reference sequence). V was clipped by 3 bases and J by 0 bases, with 22 bases between them. This CDR3 is 19 amino acids long. CDR3: CASSFFPEGAGFSTDTQYF. CDR3 DNA sequence: TGTGCCAGCAGTTTCTTTCCGGAGGGGGCGGGGTTTAGCACAGATACGCAGTATTTT.

This clone was picked up a small number of times. This sequence joins TRBV4-2 and TRBJ1-1, with a weak D call TRBD1 (6 bases). This CDR3 is built from 13 residues. V lost 0 bases to trimming and J lost 8 bases, with 10 bases between them. Germline-derived CDR1 and CDR2 are LGHNA and YNFKEQ. CDR3 sequence (DNA): TGTGCCAGCAGCCAAGACGGGGGCAGAGAAGCTTTCTTT. This sequence encodes CASSQDGGREAFF.

V gene TRBV10-3 combines with J gene TRBJ2-7; D ambiguous. Trimming shortened V by 3 bases and J by 8 bases, and 8 bases separated the two germline ends. The CDR3 is 11 residues long. Germline values: CDR1 ENHRY, CDR2 SYGVKD. This chain's CDR3 is CAISDEYQQYF. Here the CDR3 DNA reads TGTGCCATCAGTGATGAGTACCAGCAGTACTTC.